Below are 17 T cell receptor beta chains sequenced from a single sample in a study of blood T cell repertoires in COVID-19. Repertoires were generated with immunoSEQ multiplex PCR, while TCRdb's copy carries only in-frame clones and drops some. The data contain almost 350,000 clones, 88% of them singletons. Sequenced: PBMCs or T cells enriched from blood (not recorded which). The source of these receptors is a woman aged 30 to 39 who had been exposed to COVID-19.

V is TRBV5-1 and J is TRBJ2-7, with D maybe TRBD2 (5 bases). Germline CDR1 reads SGHRS; CDR2 reads YFSETQ. The CDR3 consists of 12 residues. The germline V and J ends were trimmed by 4 bases and 3 bases, with 8 bases remaining between them. The CDR3 DNA reads TGCGCCAGCAGCATGGACTTCTACGAGCAGTACTTC. Encoded protein: CASSMDFYEQYF.

The J gene is TRBJ2-7, the V gene TRBV6-5; D uncertain. Trimming removed 6 bases at V and 3 bases at J, with 9 bases between. The CDR3 loop spans 12 amino acids. CDR1 and CDR2 from the germline V gene are MNHEY and SVGAGI. The CDR3 spells CASSQNNYEQYF. As DNA, the CDR3 is TGTGCCAGCAGCCAGAACAACTACGAGCAGTACTTC.

This chain uses TRBV7-8 with TRBJ1-5; tentative D call: TRBD1 (6 bases). V lost 2 bases to trimming and J lost 1 base, with 9 bases between them. This CDR3 region has 15 residues. Germline V lookup: CDR1 SGHVS, CDR2 FQNEAQ. DNA of the CDR3: TGTGCCAGCAGCTTAAGGCAGGGGAGCAATCAGCCCCAGCATTTT. This translates into CASSLRQGSNQPQHF.

CDR3 in amino acids: CASREQGVQPQHF. The CDR3, as DNA: TGTGCCAGCAGGGAACAGGGGGTCCAGCCCCAGCATTTT. The chain joins TRBV2 to TRBJ1-5; 8 bases match TRBD1. V lost 6 bases to trimming and J lost 7 bases; unmatched junction nucleotides: 5. The CDR3 runs 13 residues. Germline-derived CDR1 and CDR2 are SNHLY and FYNNEI.

The chain employs TRBV27 and TRBJ2-1, with TRBD2 identical over 12 bases. This CDR3 is 16 amino acids long. CDR1 and CDR2 (germline): MNHEY, SMNVEV (reference sequence). V gave up 3 bases and J gave up 4 bases; unmatched junction bases: 4. The CDR3 spells CASSFHGLAGYNEQFF. CDR3 coding DNA: TGTGCCAGCAGTTTCCACGGACTAGCGGGGTACAATGAGCAGTTCTTC.

The chain links TRBV4-1 to TRBJ2-2; no reliable D call. Looked up from germline, CDR1 is MGHRA and CDR2 is YSYEKL. This CDR3 region has 14 residues. Trimming cost V 1 base and J 4 bases, with 7 bases left between them. For the CDR3, the DNA is TGCGCCAGCAGCCAAGTAACAGCCACCGGGGAGCTGTTTTTT. This gives the protein CASSQVTATGELFF.

The chain has TRBV3-1 (or the pseudogene TRBV3-2) and TRBJ2-5; TRBD1 agrees at 7 bases. The junction had 7 bases not matched to a gene; V was cut back by 3 bases and J by 3 bases. Germline-derived CDR1 and CDR2 are LGHDT and YNNKEL (reference sequence). The CDR3 loop spans 15 amino acids. In nucleotides, the CDR3 is TGTGCCAGCAGCCAGTCCGGGACAGCGAAAGAGACCCAGTACTTC. The encoded protein is CASSQSGTAKETQYF.

The chain combines TRBV24-1 with TRBJ2-3; TRBD2 agrees at 9 bases. V dropped 6 bases and J dropped 1; count of bases not matched to a gene: 4. Germline V gene lookup returns CDR1 KGHDR and CDR2 SFDVKD. This CDR3 region has 15 residues. The CDR3 sequence: CATSWERGGTDTQYF. CDR3 sequence (DNA): TGTGCCACCAGTTGGGAGCGGGGGGGCACAGATACGCAGTATTTT.

This rearrangement joins TRBV2 to TRBJ2-4; the D gene is possibly TRBD2 (6 bases). The CDR3 loop spans 18 amino acids. Looked up from germline, CDR1 is SNHLY and CDR2 is FYNNEI. V was pared by 4 bases and J by 0 bases, with 19 bases between. The CDR3 reads CASSVRTNSPLAKNIQYF. The CDR3 DNA reads TGTGCCAGCAGTGTTAGGACTAACTCACCCCTAGCCAAAAACATTCAGTACTTC.

The rearrangement links TRBV7-3 to TRBJ2-3; weak D call: TRBD1 (6 bases). CDR3 length: 14 amino acids. Germline CDR1 is SGHTA and CDR2 is FQGTGA. Trimming removed 5 bases from V and 1 base from J, with 10 bases in between. The CDR3 spells CASSAQGGTDTQYF. The CDR3 bases are TGTGCCAGCAGCGCACAGGGTGGCACAGATACGCAGTATTTT.

This chain connects TRBV3-1 (or the pseudogene TRBV3-2) to TRBJ2-6; 7 positions match TRBD1. There are 17 residues in the CDR3. The germline gives CDR1 LGHDT, CDR2 YNNKEL (reference sequence). J was trimmed by 3 bases and V by 1 base; bases with no gene match: 6. Here the CDR3 reads CASSQGYRGYGANVLTF. The CDR3 DNA follows: TGTGCCAGCAGCCAAGGATACAGGGGTTATGGGGCCAACGTCCTGACTTTC.

V is TRBV15 and J is TRBJ1-2; 7 bases align to TRBD1. CDR1 LNHNV and CDR2 YYDKDF come from the germline V gene (reference sequence). The CDR3 has 20 amino acids. The trim removed 1 base at V and 4 bases at J, leaving 21 bases unmatched. The DNA of the CDR3 is TGTGCCACCAGCAGAGGCGGGGAAGAGGGGGCGCATATCCTCCTCTATGGCTACACCTTC. Translation gives CATSRGGEEGAHILLYGYTF.

The chain has TRBV30 and TRBJ2-1; a weak D match, TRBD2 (6 bases). Trimming removed 1 base at V and 4 bases at J, with 8 bases between. This CDR3 region has 13 residues. Germline CDR1 reads GTSNPN; CDR2 reads SVGIG (reference sequence). The CDR3 DNA follows: TGTGCCTGGAGTGCGGGACTTTACAATGAGCAGTTCTTC. It encodes CAWSAGLYNEQFF.

V is TRBV30 and J is TRBJ2-5; 9 bases agree with TRBD1. Germline trimming cut 5 bases from V and 2 bases from J; bases unmatched to any gene: 3. The CDR3 consists of 13 residues. Germline assignment: CDR1 GTSNPN and CDR2 SVGIG (reference sequence). The CDR3 sequence: CAWDRGIQETQYF. CDR3 sequence (DNA): TGTGCCTGGGACAGGGGGATACAAGAGACCCAGTACTTC.

This chain connects TRBV28 to TRBJ2-1, with TRBD2 matching over 7 bases. The CDR3 totals 18 residues. With V trimmed by 6 bases and J by 8 bases, 22 bases remained unmatched. Per germline, CDR1 MDHEN and CDR2 SYDVKM. CDR3 coding DNA: TGTGCCAGCAGCCCTATAGGGGCTAACGGGAGGCTTTACGATGAGCAGTTCTTC. Amino acids: CASSPIGANGRLYDEQFF.

This chain uses TRBV6-5 with TRBJ2-1; maybe TRBD1 (5 bases). This CDR3 has 13 amino acids. V was clipped by 3 bases and J by 8 bases, with 11 bases between them. Germline V lookup: CDR1 MNHEY, CDR2 SVGAGI. In DNA, the CDR3 is TGTGCCAGCAGTTATGGGCAGGGCGATGAGCAGTTCTTC. Translation: CASSYGQGDEQFF.

CDR3 sequence reads: CASSFVGDWVDGNTEAFF. CDR3 DNA sequence: TGTGCCAGCAGTTTTGTGGGTGACTGGGTGGATGGGAACACTGAAGCTTTCTTT. This chain joins TRBV28 and TRBJ1-1; D unclear. CDR3 length: 18 residues. CDR1 is MDHEN, CDR2 SYDVKM, per germline. V dropped 3 bases and J dropped 1 base, with 21 bases sitting between them.